This record covers a single TCR beta chain. The target of this receptor is not known. Per-base quality was not reported, and no clone a single base away is much larger than it. These data come from a study of T-cell memory formation after mild COVID-19 (dated by TCRdb to the early 2020s). A note on the overall study: Most TCR sequence clusters were specific to one of the two donors. In a couple of donors, T-cell clones that expanded and contracted after mild COVID-19 were tracked by sequencing TCRalpha and TCRbeta repertoires over time. Two young, previously healthy adult volunteers made up the cohort, one male and one female. Broader findings and caveats from the paper: Contracting CD4+ clones appeared mostly in the CM and EM memory subsets, whereas CD8+ clones were enriched in EMRA. Balanced CD4/CD8 phenotypes were observed for clones contracting from day 15 to 85, whereas a bias towards CD4+ was observed for a second wave of clones expanding from day 15 to 37. SARS-CoV-2 specificity of the second-wave clones peaking on day 37 was not confirmed. Only a couple of mild cases were covered by the study, and larger cohorts that include severe cases with pre-infection samples were considered necessary. Some responding clones were found in pre-infection memory, which suggests that pre-existing cross-reactive memory T cells took part in the SARS-CoV-2 response.

TCRdb shows the sequencer as Illumina NovaSeq 6000. TCRalpha and TCRbeta cDNA libraries were constructed by 5'RACE with constant-segment primers, with sample barcodes and unique molecular identifiers being introduced. Trizol reagent was used to extract RNA from every sample. Library amplification was performed in two PCR steps, and a second sample barcode and Illumina TruSeq adapters were introduced in the second step. The libraries were sequenced on an Illumina NovaSeq using 2 x 150 bp paired-end reads. Processing in the source paper ran as follows. Reads were demultiplexed and collapsed into UMI-guided consensus sequences with migec v1.2.7. Using mixcr v2.1.11, UMI consensuses were aligned to TRA and TRB V and J templates and then assembled into clonotypes. A clonotype was counted as expanded or contracted only if both edgeR and NoisET called the change significant, with noise models trained on biological replicates. For edgeR calls, the cutoffs were a false discovery rate-adjusted p below 0.01 and a log2 fold-change threshold of 1. As an exploratory analysis of dynamics, max-normalized trajectories of the 1000 most abundant clonotypes were examined by PCA with hierarchical clustering. The CD4 or CD8 phenotype of responding clones was assigned using the separately sequenced CD4+ and CD8+ repertoires. Starting from the raw public reads, TCRdb applied fastp trimming at Q25, assembled clones with MiXCR and retained in-frame beta chains. Identical CDR3 protein sequences are pooled into one entry, listed with their most common genes and DNA. TCRdb's processing, not the study's, gives the V and J calls here. Present in this sample are some 250,000 distinct CDR3 sequences, 18% of which were seen just once. The biggest ten clones account for about 23% of the sample.

PBMCs were isolated by Ficoll-Paque density gradient centrifugation. CDR1 and CDR2 (SEHNR, FQNEAQ) derive from the germline V gene (reference sequence). From cysteine to valine, the CDR3 is 14 amino acids long. Only CDR3 DNA is held: 42 bases, read in frame from base 1. Trimming removed 1 base from V and 4 bases from J, leaving 11 bases between the germline ends. The TCR comes from a man in his late teens or twenties who had mild COVID-19 (a few samples of this study predate the infection). The sample titles of this study are shuffled in the database, so cell type and time point are left out; the donor was told from shared clones. Sequenced input: PBMCs or a T cell subset sorted from them (not recorded which). The receptor chain draws on TRBV7-9 and TRBJ2-7, with the identity of the D gene unclear. The CDR3: CASSLGSSGYEQYV. The bases read TGTGCCAGCAGCTTAGGGTCTTCGGGTTACGAGCAGTACGTC.